These 5 T cell receptor beta chains were sequenced from one sample in a study of T-cell memory formation after mild COVID-19 (dated by TCRdb to the early 2020s). Library preparation was by 5' RACE. TCRdb lists the instrument as Illumina NovaSeq 6000. TCRdb redid the processing of the public reads, applying fastp at Q25 and MiXCR, and retained in-frame beta chains. Each CDR3 protein gets just one entry, which takes the most common genes and DNA from the rows behind it. Within this sample are roughly 170,000 distinct CDR3 sequences, with about a fifth of them counted one time only. The ten largest clones take up roughly 3.9% of the sample. Sequencing input: PBMCs or a T cell subset sorted from them (not recorded which). These receptors came from a young man who had mild COVID-19 (a few samples of this study predate the infection). The sample titles of this study are shuffled in the database, so cell type and time point are left out; the donor was told from shared clones.

This clonotype was observed a few times. The chain carries TRBV15 and TRBJ1-1; D is ambiguous. The CDR3 runs 13 residues. CDR1 and CDR2 from the germline V gene are LNHNV and YYDKDF (reference sequence). Deletions cut 3 bases from V and 4 bases from J, with 9 bases between. CDR3 coding DNA: TGTGCCACCAGCAGGGACGGGTTCACTGAAGCTTTCTTT. It specifies CATSRDGFTEAFF.

This clonotype was seen a few times. CDR3 loop: CSARQQGNTEAFF. DNA of the CDR3: TGCAGTGCTAGACAACAGGGGAACACTGAAGCTTTCTTT. This chain joins TRBV20-1 and TRBJ1-1; tentatively, D is TRBD1 (6 bases). Germline assignment: CDR1 DFQATT and CDR2 SNEGSKA (reference sequence). With 2 bases removed from V and 1 base from J, the gap between germline ends came to 8 bases. This CDR3 comprises 13 residues.

In this sample, this clonotype turned up a few times. The genes are TRBV4-1 and TRBJ2-3; the D gene could be TRBD1 or TRBD2 (5 bases each). The germline gives CDR1 MGHRA, CDR2 YSYEKL. V lost 4 bases to trimming and J lost 4 bases, with 12 bases between them. This CDR3 has 14 residues. The CDR3 is CASSLLGTADTQYF. For the CDR3, the DNA is TGCGCCAGCAGCCTCCTGGGGACCGCAGATACGCAGTATTTT.

The V and J genes are TRBV15 and TRBJ1-2; the D is unclear. With 1 base removed from V and 7 bases from J, the gap between germline ends came to 16 bases. The CDR3 spans 15 residues. Germline CDR1 is LNHNV and CDR2 is YYDKDF (reference sequence). CDR3 protein: CATSRAANGLGGYTF. CDR3 nucleotide sequence: TGTGCCACCAGCAGAGCGGCGAACGGGCTCGGTGGCTACACCTTC.

At least ten counts were recorded for this clonotype. This CDR3 is CASRPPGLETDTQYF. DNA of the CDR3: TGTGCCAGCAGGCCCCCGGGACTAGAAACAGATACGCAGTATTTT. The V and J genes are TRBV12-3 or TRBV12-4 and TRBJ2-3, with 8 bases aligning to TRBD2. V shed 6 bases and J 3 bases; nucleotides not matched to a gene: 8. The length of the CDR3 is 15 residues.